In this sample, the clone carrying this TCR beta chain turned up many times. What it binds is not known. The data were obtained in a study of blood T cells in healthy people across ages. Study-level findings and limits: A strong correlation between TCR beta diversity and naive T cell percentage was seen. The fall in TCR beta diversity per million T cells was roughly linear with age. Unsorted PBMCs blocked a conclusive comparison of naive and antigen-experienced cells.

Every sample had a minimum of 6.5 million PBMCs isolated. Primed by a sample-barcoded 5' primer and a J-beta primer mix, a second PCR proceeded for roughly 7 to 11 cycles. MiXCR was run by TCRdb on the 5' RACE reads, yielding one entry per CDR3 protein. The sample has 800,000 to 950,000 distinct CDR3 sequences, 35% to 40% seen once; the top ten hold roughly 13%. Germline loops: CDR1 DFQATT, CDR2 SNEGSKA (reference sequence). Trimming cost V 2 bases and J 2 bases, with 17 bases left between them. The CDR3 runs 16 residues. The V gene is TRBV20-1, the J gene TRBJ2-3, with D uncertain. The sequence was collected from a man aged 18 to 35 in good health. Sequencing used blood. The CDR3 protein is CSARLFGVHVTDTQYF. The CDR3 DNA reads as TGCAGTGCTAGATTGTTTGGGGTCCACGTCACAGATACGCAGTATTTT.